Presented here are 15 T cell receptor beta chains from one specimen sequenced in a study of CD8 T cells in Susac syndrome. Reverse transcription used about 0.45 to 1 ug RNA and random hexamers. One entry per CDR3 protein results from TCRdb running MiXCR on the immunoSEQ multiplex PCR reads. This sample has hundreds of thousands of distinct CDR3 sequences; about 95% occur once, and the top ten carry 0.075% to 0.095%. The specimen sequenced was CD4+ T cells from PBMCs. All receptors derive from a human donor with multiple sclerosis.

This clonotype has only one observation. This chain uses TRBV6-1 with TRBJ2-3; D is perhaps TRBD1 (5 bases). Trimming stripped 8 bases from V and 3 bases from J, with 18 bases between. The V gene's germline CDR1 is MNHNS and CDR2 SASEGT. This CDR3 contains 15 residues. Here the CDR3 reads CASLDTDMWTDTQYF. The CDR3 nucleotides are TGTGCCAGCCTGGACACGGACATGTGGACAGATACGCAGTATTTT.

The chain joins TRBV18 to TRBJ2-5, with 14 nucleotides matching TRBD2. Losses at the gene ends were 6 bases for V and 2 bases for J; bases not matched to a gene: 2. CDR3 length equals 15 residues. From germline, CDR1 is KGHSH and CDR2 LQKENI. The CDR3 nucleotides read TGTGCCAGCTCGCGACTAGCGGGAGGGCAAGAGACCCAGTACTTC. Protein: CASSRLAGGQETQYF.

V usage is TRBV19 and J usage is TRBJ2-1; 8 nucleotides align to TRBD1. CDR3 length: 14 residues. Trimming removed 4 bases from V and 6 bases from J; junction bases left unmatched: 5. Per the germline V gene, CDR1 is LNHDA and CDR2 is SQIVND (reference sequence). The DNA of the CDR3 is TGTGCCAGTAGTACCAGACAGGGGATCAATGAGCAGTTCTTC. This encodes CASSTRQGINEQFF.

This clonotype was observed once. The gene calls are TRBV9 and TRBJ1-5; D call uncertain. Germline loops: CDR1 SGDLS, CDR2 YYNGEE. Trimming removed 0 bases at V and 5 bases at J, with 12 bases between. CDR3 length equals 15 residues. Here the CDR3 reads CASSVGPGIHQPQHF. The CDR3 DNA is TGTGCCAGCAGCGTAGGCCCGGGGATCCATCAGCCCCAGCATTTT.

The chain has TRBV3-1 and TRBJ1-5, with 8 bases matching TRBD1. V was pared by 3 bases and J by 5 bases, with 6 bases of the junction left unmatched. Germline CDR1 and CDR2: LGHDT and YNNKEL (reference sequence). There are 15 residues in the CDR3. The CDR3 here is CASSHRGTGDQPQHF. Here the CDR3 DNA reads TGTGCCAGCAGCCACCGCGGGACAGGAGATCAGCCCCAGCATTTT.

V gene TRBV29-1 combines with J gene TRBJ1-2; 12 bases line up with TRBD1. The CDR3 contains 15 residues. Germline assignment: CDR1 SQVTM and CDR2 ANQGSEA. The trim removed 1 base at V and 8 bases at J, leaving 8 bases unmatched. The chain's CDR3 is CSVEAPGQGAKGYTF. The CDR3 region has the DNA TGCAGCGTTGAAGCCCCGGGACAGGGGGCGAAGGGCTACACCTTC. Complete variable domain (other parts from reference TRBV29-1 and TRBJ1-2): SAVISQKPSRDICQRGTSLTIQCQVDSQVTMMFWYRQQPGQSLTLIATANQGSEATYESGFVIDKFPISRPNLTFSTLTVSNMSPEDSSIYLCSVEAPGQGAKGYTFGSGTRLTVV.

This chain joins TRBV7-9 and TRBJ1-2, with a weak D call TRBD1 (6 bases). Deletions cut 11 bases from V and 4 bases from J, with 17 bases between. The germline V gene has CDR1 SEHNR and CDR2 FQNEAQ (reference sequence). This CDR3 region has 13 residues. The CDR3 loop is CAADAEDSYGYTF. The CDR3 DNA follows: TGTGCCGCAGATGCCGAGGACAGCTATGGCTACACCTTC. Combining the CDR3 with reference TRBV7-9 and TRBJ1-2 gives the whole variable domain DTGVSQNPRHKITKRGQNVTFRCDPISEHNRLYWYRQTLGQGPEFLTYFQNEAQLEKSRLLSDRFSAERPKGSFSTLEIQRTEQGDSAMYLCAADAEDSYGYTFGSGTRLTVV.

This chain links TRBV20-1 with TRBJ2-1, with D unclear. The V gene lost 6 bases and the J gene lost 2 bases, with 14 bases spanning the gap. This CDR3 is built from 14 residues. Germline V gene lookup returns CDR1 DFQATT and CDR2 SNEGSKA (reference sequence). The CDR3 sequence: CSARPPTAYNEQFF. The CDR3 region has the DNA TGCAGTGCAAGGCCCCCAACGGCCTACAATGAGCAGTTCTTC.

J is TRBJ2-7 and V is TRBV2, with 8 positions matching TRBD2. Germline-derived CDR1 and CDR2 are SNHLY and FYNNEI. This CDR3 has 13 amino acids. After removal of 8 bases from V and 2 bases from J, the junction contained 5 bases not matched to a gene. DNA of the CDR3: TGTGCCAGCTGGCGGGGGGACACCTACGAGCAGTACTTC. It specifies CASWRGDTYEQYF.

This clonotype was detected only a few times. The chain is built from TRBV29-1 and TRBJ2-7; D is undetermined. The germline gives CDR1 SQVTM, CDR2 ANQGSEA. Trimming left V 2 bases short and J 2 bases short, with 7 bases between. The CDR3 spans 12 residues. This chain's CDR3 is CSVEPQTYEQYF. The CDR3 DNA follows: TGCAGCGTTGAACCACAGACCTACGAGCAGTACTTC.

The chain recombines TRBV4-1 with TRBJ1-6; D is unclear. V was pared by 0 bases and J by 10 bases, with 7 bases between. This CDR3 has 13 amino acids. Germline V lookup: CDR1 MGHRA, CDR2 YSYEKL. The CDR3 protein is CASSQDLRSPLHF. The CDR3 coding sequence is TGCGCCAGCAGCCAAGATCTACGGTCACCCCTCCACTTT.

The V call is TRBV27, the J call TRBJ1-2; 7 nucleotides align to TRBD1. Germline V gives CDR1 MNHEY, CDR2 SMNVEV (reference sequence). This CDR3 has 14 amino acids. J was trimmed by 1 base and V by 5 bases; bases with no gene match: 4. CDR3 in amino acids: CASSARDSNYGYTF. CDR3 bases: TGTGCCAGCAGTGCCCGGGACAGTAACTATGGCTACACCTTC.

In its sample, this clonotype was seen once. This chain joins TRBV5-1 and TRBJ2-2; no clear D. The CDR3 consists of 16 residues. The germline gives CDR1 SGHRS, CDR2 YFSETQ. V was trimmed by 0 bases and J by 6 bases, leaving 15 bases between them. The CDR3 loop is CASSLGLMRSAGELFF. CDR3 bases: TGCGCCAGCAGCTTGGGCCTGATGAGATCGGCCGGGGAGCTGTTTTTT.

The gene calls are TRBV6-1 and TRBJ1-1, with D uncertain. CDR1 and CDR2 (germline): MNHNS, SASEGT. The CDR3 is 16 residues long. The V end lost 3 bases, the J end lost 2 bases, and 16 bases lay between the germline ends. This chain's CDR3 is CASSDGRAVPNTEAFF. CDR3 in DNA: TGTGCCAGCAGTGACGGTCGGGCAGTCCCAAACACTGAAGCTTTCTTT.

The chain uses TRBV6-2 or TRBV6-3 and TRBJ2-1, with D unclear. The CDR3 consists of 16 residues. CDR1 and CDR2 (germline): MNHEY, SVGEGT. V was shortened by 2 bases and J by 5 bases, with 16 bases between the two germline ends. The CDR3 is CASSYRLSSPDNEQFF. CDR3 sequence (DNA): TGTGCCAGCAGTTACAGACTGTCCTCCCCTGACAATGAGCAGTTCTTC.